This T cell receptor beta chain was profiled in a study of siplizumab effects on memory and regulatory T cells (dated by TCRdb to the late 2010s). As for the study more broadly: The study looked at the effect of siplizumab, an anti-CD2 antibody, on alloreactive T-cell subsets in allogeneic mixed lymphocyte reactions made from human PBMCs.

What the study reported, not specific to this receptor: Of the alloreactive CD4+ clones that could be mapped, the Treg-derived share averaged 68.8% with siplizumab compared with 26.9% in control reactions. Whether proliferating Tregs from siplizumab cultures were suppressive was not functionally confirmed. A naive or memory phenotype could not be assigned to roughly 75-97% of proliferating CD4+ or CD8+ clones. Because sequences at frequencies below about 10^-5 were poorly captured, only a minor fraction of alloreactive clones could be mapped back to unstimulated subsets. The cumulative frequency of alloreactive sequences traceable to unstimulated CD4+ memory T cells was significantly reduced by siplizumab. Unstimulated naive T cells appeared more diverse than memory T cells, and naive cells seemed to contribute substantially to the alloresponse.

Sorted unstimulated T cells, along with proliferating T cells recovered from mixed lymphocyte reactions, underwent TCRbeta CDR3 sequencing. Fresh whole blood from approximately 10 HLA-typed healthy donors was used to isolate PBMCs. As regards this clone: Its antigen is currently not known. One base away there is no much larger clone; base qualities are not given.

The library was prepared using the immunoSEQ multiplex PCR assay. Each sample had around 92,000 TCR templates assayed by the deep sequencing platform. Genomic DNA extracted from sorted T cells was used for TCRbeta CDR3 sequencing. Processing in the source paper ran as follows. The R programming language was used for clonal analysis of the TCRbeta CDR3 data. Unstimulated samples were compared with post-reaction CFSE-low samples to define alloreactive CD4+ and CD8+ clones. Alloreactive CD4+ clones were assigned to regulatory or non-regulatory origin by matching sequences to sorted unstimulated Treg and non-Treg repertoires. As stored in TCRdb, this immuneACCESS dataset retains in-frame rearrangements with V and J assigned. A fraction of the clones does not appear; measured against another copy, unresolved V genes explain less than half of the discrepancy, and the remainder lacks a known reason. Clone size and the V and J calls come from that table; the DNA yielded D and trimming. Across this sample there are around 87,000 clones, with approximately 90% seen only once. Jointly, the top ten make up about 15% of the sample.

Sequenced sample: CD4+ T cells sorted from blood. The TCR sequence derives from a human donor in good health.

The sequenced DNA: TGTGCCAGCAGTTACTCGAGCGGAAACACCATATATTTT. Translated, this is CASSYSSGNTIYF. This sequence uses TRBV6-5 and TRBJ1-3; no D segment can be confidently identified. The germline V gene yields MNHEY for CDR1 and SVGAGI for CDR2. From its cysteine to its phenylalanine, the CDR3 spans 13 amino acids. Kept here is only the CDR3 DNA, which spans 39 bases and is read in frame from base 1. A distance of 4 bases separates the germline ends of V and J, which lose 0 bases and 4 bases respectively.